These T cell receptor beta chains were read from a single sample in a study of blood T cells in healthy people across ages. MiXCR, run by TCRdb on the 5' RACE reads, gives a single entry per CDR3 protein. In the table there are 650,000 to 1,000,000 distinct CDR3 sequences, about 37% of which are singletons. Input material: blood. Receptors were obtained from a man in his late teens or twenties in good health. The CDR3 runs from the conserved cysteine through the conserved F or W. A D gene is named only where the DNA matches it firmly. A clone size is listed for some rows: how often the clone was seen (once, few, many), or a class if it is expanded.

cdr3_nt	cdr3_aa	d_call	clone_size	j_call	v_call
TGCGCCAGCAGCCGCACAGGGGGCAGCACAGATACGCAGTATTTT	CASSRTGGSTDTQYF	TRBD1	few	TRBJ2-3	TRBV5-1
TGTGCCACCAGTGATTTTAGTGAGACCCAGTACTTC	CATSDFSETQYF	NA	few	TRBJ2-5	TRBV24-1
TGTGCCAGCAGTGATTGGCAGGATGGCTACACCTTC	CASSDWQDGYTF	NA	NA	TRBJ1-2	TRBV25-1
TGTGCCAGCAGTTCCCCGACAGGAGCTAGCGGAAACAATGAGCAGTTCTTC	CASSSPTGASGNNEQFF	NA	few	TRBJ2-1	TRBV28
TGCAGTGGGCAAACCCAAGAGACCCAGTACTTC	CSGQTQETQYF	NA	many	TRBJ2-5	TRBV20-1
TGTGCCAGCAGCTTTTCGACTAGCGGGGGCGGTGAGCAGTTCTTC	CASSFSTSGGGEQFF	TRBD2	NA	TRBJ2-1	TRBV5-4
TGTGCCAGCAGCCAAGGTTCAGCTACTGTCTACGAGCAGTTCTTC	CASSQGSATVYEQFF	NA	NA	TRBJ2-1	TRBV4-2
TGCGCCAGCAGATCGGCAAATGACAGGGCGAACACCGGGGAGCTGTTTTTT	CASRSANDRANTGELFF	TRBD1	once	TRBJ2-2	TRBV5-1
TGTGCCAGACTACAGAGGGGCGCAATGAATAACTATGGCTACACCTTC	CARLQRGAMNNYGYTF	NA	many	TRBJ1-2	TRBV21-1
TGTGCCTTCAACCGGGACAGGCGAAACATTCAGTACTTC	CAFNRDRRNIQYF	TRBD1	NA	TRBJ2-4	TRBV30
TGTGCCACCAGCAGAGAAGTGGAAAGCACCGGGGAGCTGTTTTTT	CATSREVESTGELFF	NA	NA	TRBJ2-2	TRBV15
TGTGCCAGCAGGCAAACCGGGACTAGAGAAGAGACCCAGTACTTC	CASRQTGTREETQYF	TRBD2	NA	TRBJ2-5	TRBV3-1
TGCAGCGGGACACTCTACAATGAGCAGTTCTTC	CSGTLYNEQFF	NA	NA	TRBJ2-1	TRBV20-1
TGCGCCAGCAGTGATTCGGGACAGGGTTACGAGCAGTACTTC	CASSDSGQGYEQYF	TRBD1	NA	TRBJ2-7	TRBV10-2
TGTGCCACCAGCAGAGGACTATCGAGCTCCTACAATGAGCAGTTCTTC	CATSRGLSSSYNEQFF	NA	few	TRBJ2-1	TRBV15
TGCAGTGCGAATGGCCCGGGACGGCAGTTCTACGAGCAGTACTTC	CSANGPGRQFYEQYF	NA	many	TRBJ2-7	TRBV20-1